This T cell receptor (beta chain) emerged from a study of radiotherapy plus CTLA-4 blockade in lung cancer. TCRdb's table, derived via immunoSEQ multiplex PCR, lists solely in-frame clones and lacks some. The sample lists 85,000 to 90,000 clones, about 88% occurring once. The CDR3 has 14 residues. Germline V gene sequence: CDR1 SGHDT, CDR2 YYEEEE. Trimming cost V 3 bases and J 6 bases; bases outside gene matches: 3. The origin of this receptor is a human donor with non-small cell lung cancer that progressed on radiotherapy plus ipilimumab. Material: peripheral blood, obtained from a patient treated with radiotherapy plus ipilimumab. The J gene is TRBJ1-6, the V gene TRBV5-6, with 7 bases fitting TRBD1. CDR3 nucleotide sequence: TGTGCCAGCAGCTCTGACAGGGCTAATTCACCCCTCCACTTT. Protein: CASSSDRANSPLHF.